The clone carrying this T cell receptor beta chain appeared a few times. What it binds is not known. The source of the sample is a study of liver allograft versus peripheral blood T cells. About the research overall: In transplanted livers, T cell receptor repertoires were compared with those found in the recipients' peripheral blood. General observations from the study: Reportedly, the T cell receptor repertoires inside liver allografts were not the same as those in peripheral blood.

From germline, CDR1 is DFQATT and CDR2 SNEGSKA (reference sequence). This CDR3 comprises 13 residues. The germline V and J ends were trimmed by 6 bases and 8 bases, with 17 bases remaining between them. From the reads, TCRdb called clonotypes with MiXCR, one entry per CDR3 protein. The sample has 10,000 to 14,000 distinct CDR3 sequences; 20% to 25% are singletons. The clonotype comes from a human patient who had a liver transplant. Some T cells may have come from the graft donor. The V gene is TRBV20-1, the J gene TRBJ2-1, with D perhaps TRBD2 (5 bases). DNA for the CDR3: TGCAGTGCGCTCGGAGGTCCGATGGATGAGCAGTTCTTC. Encoded protein: CSALGGPMDEQFF.